The clone carrying this T cell receptor beta chain was counted between two and nine times. Antigen specificity is unknown. The data were obtained in a study of beta chain features in type 1 diabetes. cDNA synthesis used the whole RNA isolate, giving expressed TCRB sequences. Clones were read by immunoSEQ multiplex PCR, and TCRdb kept only the in-frame ones, dropping some. The top ten clones hold 0.02% to 0.025% of a sample with some 700,000 clones, roughly 13% of them seen once. Study-level points and caveats: TCRB CDR3s from Type 1 diabetes patients were moderately but significantly shorter in all four CD4+ subsets.

Sorted cells reached over 95% purity in every population. Sequencing used naive CD4+ T cells from blood. The origin of this receptor is a man younger than 35 with type 1 diabetes.

The CDR3 region is CASMDRPGQGNEKLFF. As DNA, the CDR3 is TGTGCCAGTATGGACAGACCCGGGCAGGGTAATGAAAAACTGTTTTTT. J is TRBJ1-4 and V is TRBV19; the D gene is possibly TRBD1 (6 bases). Between the trimmed V and J ends, which lost 7 bases and 4 bases, there was a span of 19 bases. The CDR3 sequence is 16 residues long. Germline V CDR1 and CDR2: LNHDA, SQIVND (reference sequence).